This T cell receptor beta chain came from a study of OX40 agonist ivuxolimab in advanced cancers. Looking at the study overall: Partial responses were recorded for three patients, including one with hepatocellular carcinoma and two with cutaneous melanoma.

Study-wide points: CD4+ and CD8+ T cells in blood underwent clonal expansion by week 6 at 0.1 to 3.0 mg/kg.

Data came from immunoSEQ multiplex PCR; TCRdb stores just in-frame clones and leaves some out. This table has 45,000 to 60,000 clones, around nine tenths appearing once. In regard to this clone: What it binds is not known.

The CDR3 totals 19 residues. From germline, CDR1 is SGDLS and CDR2 YYNGEE. Germline trimming cut 3 bases from V and 4 bases from J; bases unmatched to any gene: 17. The sequence came from an adult with an advanced solid tumor such as melanoma, head and neck, liver or kidney cancer. The input for sequencing was CD4+ or CD8+ T cells sorted from blood, taken in a trial of the OX40 agonist ivuxolimab. The chain couples TRBV9 to TRBJ2-3, with 10 positions matching TRBD2. The CDR3 is CASSARTPITSGDADTQYF. As DNA, the CDR3 is TGTGCCAGCAGCGCCCGAACGCCGATTACTAGCGGGGATGCAGATACGCAGTATTTT.